Described below is a single T cell receptor (beta chain) sequence and its context. The antigen remains unidentified. V shed 1 base, J shed 4 bases, and the junction held 4 bases outside the gene matches. The CDR3 loop spans 15 amino acids. Germline-derived CDR1 and CDR2 are SGHAT and FQDESV (reference sequence). The method was immunoSEQ multiplex PCR; TCRdb's version includes in-frame clones alone and lacks a portion of them. The table has about 90,000 clones, 70% to 90% seen once. This sample is drawn from a study of T cell responses to AZD1222 COVID-19 vaccine. Notes on the study in general: Targeting of unmutated variant regions was reportedly seen in nearly half of spike-specific TCRs.

Sequences were derived from peripheral blood, sampled on day 0 of AZD1222 vaccination. The origin of this receptor is an adult in good health. The V call is TRBV11-1, the J call TRBJ1-1, with TRBD1 matching over 9 bases. CDR3 sequence (DNA): TGTGCCAGCAGCTTAGGAGACAGGGGGTTCACTGAAGCTTTCTTT. It translates to CASSLGDRGFTEAFF.